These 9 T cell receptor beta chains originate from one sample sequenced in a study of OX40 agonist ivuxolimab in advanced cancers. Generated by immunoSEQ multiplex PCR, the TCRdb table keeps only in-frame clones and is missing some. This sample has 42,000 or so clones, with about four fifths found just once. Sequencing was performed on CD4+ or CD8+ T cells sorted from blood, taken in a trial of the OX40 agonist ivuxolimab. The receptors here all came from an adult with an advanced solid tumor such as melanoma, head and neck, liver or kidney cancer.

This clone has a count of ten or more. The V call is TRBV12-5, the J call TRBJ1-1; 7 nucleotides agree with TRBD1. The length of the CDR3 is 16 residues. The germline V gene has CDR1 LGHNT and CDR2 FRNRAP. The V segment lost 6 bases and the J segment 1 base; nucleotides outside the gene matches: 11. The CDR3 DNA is TGTGCTAGTGGATTAACAGGGGAGGGAGAGAACACTGAAGCTTTCTTT. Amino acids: CASGLTGEGENTEAFF.

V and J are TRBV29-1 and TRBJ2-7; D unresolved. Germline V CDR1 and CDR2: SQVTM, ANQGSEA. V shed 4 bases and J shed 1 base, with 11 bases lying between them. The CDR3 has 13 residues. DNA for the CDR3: TGCAGCGTTGGGCTCCCCCAATCCTACGAGCAGTACTTC. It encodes CSVGLPQSYEQYF.

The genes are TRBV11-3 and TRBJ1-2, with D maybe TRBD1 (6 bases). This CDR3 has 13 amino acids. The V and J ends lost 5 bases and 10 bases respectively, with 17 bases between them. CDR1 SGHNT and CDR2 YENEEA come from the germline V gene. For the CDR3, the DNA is TGTGCCAGCAGCCCAGCTAGGCACAGGGACTACACCTTC. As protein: CASSPARHRDYTF.

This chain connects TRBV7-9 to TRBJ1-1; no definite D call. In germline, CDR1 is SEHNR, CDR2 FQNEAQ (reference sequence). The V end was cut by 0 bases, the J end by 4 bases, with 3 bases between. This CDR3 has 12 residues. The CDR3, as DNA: TGTGCCAGCAGCTTAGCCGGCACTGAAGCTTTCTTT. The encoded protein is CASSLAGTEAFF. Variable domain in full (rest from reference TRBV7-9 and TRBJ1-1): DTGVSQNPRHKITKRGQNVTFRCDPISEHNRLYWYRQTLGQGPEFLTYFQNEAQLEKSRLLSDRFSAERPKGSFSTLEIQRTEQGDSAMYLCASSLAGTEAFFGQGTRLTVV.

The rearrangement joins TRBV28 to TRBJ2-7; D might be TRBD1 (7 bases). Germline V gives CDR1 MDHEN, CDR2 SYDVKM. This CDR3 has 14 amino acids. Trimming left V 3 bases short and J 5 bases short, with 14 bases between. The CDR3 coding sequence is TGTGCCAGCAGTTTTGTAGGCAGGGGGGACGAGCAGTACTTC. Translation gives CASSFVGRGDEQYF.

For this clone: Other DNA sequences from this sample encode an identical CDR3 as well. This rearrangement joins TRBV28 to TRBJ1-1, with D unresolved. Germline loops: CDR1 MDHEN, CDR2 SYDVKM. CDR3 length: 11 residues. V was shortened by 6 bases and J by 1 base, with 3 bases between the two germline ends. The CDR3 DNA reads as TGTGCCAGCAGCCGGAACACTGAAGCTTTCTTT. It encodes CASSRNTEAFF.

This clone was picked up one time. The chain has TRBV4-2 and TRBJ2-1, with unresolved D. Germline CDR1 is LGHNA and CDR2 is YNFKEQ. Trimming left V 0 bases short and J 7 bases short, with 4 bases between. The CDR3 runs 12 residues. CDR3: CASSQEGNEQFF. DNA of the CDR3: TGTGCCAGCAGCCAAGAGGGAAATGAGCAGTTCTTC.

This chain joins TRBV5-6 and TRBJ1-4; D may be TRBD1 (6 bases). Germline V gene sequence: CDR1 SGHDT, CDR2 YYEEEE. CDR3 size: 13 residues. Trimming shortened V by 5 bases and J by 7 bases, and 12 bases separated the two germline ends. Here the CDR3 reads CASRGAGGEKLFF. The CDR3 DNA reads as TGTGCCAGCAGGGGGGCAGGTGGTGAAAAACTGTTTTTT. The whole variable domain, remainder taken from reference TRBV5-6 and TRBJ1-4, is DAGVTQSPTHLIKTRGQQVTLRCSPKSGHDTVSWYQQALGQGPQFIFQYYEEEERQRGNFPDRFSGHQFPNYSSELNVNALLLGDSALYLCASRGAGGEKLFFGSGTQLSVL.

This chain's CDR3 is CASSRVGWPGWNNEQFF. In DNA form, the CDR3 reads TGTGCCAGCAGCCGGGTCGGTTGGCCCGGGTGGAACAATGAGCAGTTCTTC. The chain joins TRBV11-3 to TRBJ2-1; D unresolved. Trimming took off 5 bases at V and 5 bases at J, with 22 bases between the two ends. The germline CDR1 and CDR2 sequences are SGHNT and YENEEA. The CDR3 loop spans 17 amino acids.